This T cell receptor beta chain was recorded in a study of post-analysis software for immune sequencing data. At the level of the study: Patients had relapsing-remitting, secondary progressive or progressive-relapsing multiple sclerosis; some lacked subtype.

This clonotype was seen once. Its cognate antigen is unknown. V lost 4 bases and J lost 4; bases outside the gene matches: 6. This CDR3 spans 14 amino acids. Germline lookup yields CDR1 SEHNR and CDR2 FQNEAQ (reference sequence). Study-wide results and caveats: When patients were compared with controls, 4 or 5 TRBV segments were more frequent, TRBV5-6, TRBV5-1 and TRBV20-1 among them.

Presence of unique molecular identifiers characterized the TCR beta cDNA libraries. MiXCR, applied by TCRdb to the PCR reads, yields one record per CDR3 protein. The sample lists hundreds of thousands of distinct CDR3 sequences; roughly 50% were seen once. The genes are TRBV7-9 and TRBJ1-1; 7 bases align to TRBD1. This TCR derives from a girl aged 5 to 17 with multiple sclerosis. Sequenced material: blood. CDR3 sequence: CASSSSTGTTEAFF. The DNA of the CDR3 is TGTGCCAGCAGCTCGTCGACAGGGACCACTGAAGCTTTCTTT.